This T cell receptor beta chain comes out of a study of T cells in Graves' hyperthyroidism and ophthalmopathy. Overall study: Initial diagnosis, before any treatment, was when peripheral blood was collected.

A Clinical Activity Score of at least 3, a NOSPECS grade of at least 4 and a duration under 3 months were recorded in the ophthalmopathy patients. The investigators amplified TCR beta CDR3 regions from RNA transcripts. A first-round RT-PCR of the TCR CDR3 used the HTBI primer set. In TCRdb, the multiplex PCR reads were re-called with MiXCR into one record per CDR3 protein. The repertoire holds 450,000 to 500,000 distinct CDR3 sequences, with around a fifth as singletons. This CDR3 has 14 amino acids. Trimming at V came to 7 bases and at J to 6 bases, leaving 10 bases not matched to a gene. CDR1 is LGHDT and CDR2 is YNNKEL in the germline V gene (reference sequence).

This sequence joins TRBV3-1 and TRBJ2-7; the match to TRBD1 covers 9 bases. The sample consisted of blood. The source of this sequence is a woman aged 70-85 years with Graves' ophthalmopathy. This CDR3 is CASKRQGGPVEQYF. The CDR3 bases are TGTGCCAGCAAAAGACAGGGGGGTCCCGTCGAGCAGTACTTC.